Listed below are T cell receptor beta chains from one sample, sequenced in a study of blood T cell repertoires in COVID-19. Profiling relied on immunoSEQ multiplex PCR, and the TCRdb table lists in-frame clones only, not all of them. The sample shows 35,000 to 45,000 clones, roughly 80% of them seen only once. The sample was peripheral blood. The receptors were gathered from a woman in her sixties or seventies with acute or convalescent COVID-19. The CDR3 runs from the conserved cysteine through the conserved F or W. The D gene is left open where the match is weak. Rows give clone size only sometimes, using once, few, many, or a class for an expanded clone.

cdr3_length	d_call	clone_size	v_call	j_call	cdr3_aa	cdr3_nt
15	-	few	TRBV18	TRBJ1-2	CASSPRSEVGYGYTF	TGTGCCAGCTCACCACGATCCGAGGTTGGCTATGGCTACACCTTC
15	TRBD1	-	TRBV7-2	TRBJ1-6	CASSPPGQGNSPLHF	TGTGCCAGCAGCCCACCGGGACAGGGTAATTCACCCCTCCACTTT
15	-	-	TRBV10-3	TRBJ1-5	CAISEVGSSNQPQHF	TGTGCCATCAGTGAGGTCGGGAGTAGCAATCAGCCCCAGCATTTT
18	TRBD2	-	TRBV4-2	TRBJ2-6	CASSREAGRSDGANVLTF	TGTGCCAGCAGCCGGGAAGCGGGAAGAAGTGATGGGGCCAACGTCCTGACTTTC
17	-	few	TRBV21-1	TRBJ1-1	CASSMVGTGDMNTEAFF	TGTGCCAGCAGCATGGTTGGTACAGGGGACATGAACACTGAAGCTTTCTTT
15	TRBD1	-	TRBV19	TRBJ2-7	CASSLRDRGPLEQYF	TGTGCCAGTAGTCTCCGGGACAGGGGGCCCCTCGAGCAGTACTTC
16	-	-	TRBV10-3	TRBJ2-1	CAIRGVSEGQTGEQFF	TGTGCCATCAGAGGGGTTAGCGAGGGACAAACGGGTGAGCAGTTCTTC
15	TRBD2	-	TRBV30	TRBJ2-5	CAWSVSAGPQETQYF	TGTGCCTGGAGTGTTTCAGCGGGGCCCCAAGAGACCCAGTACTTC
14	TRBD1	-	TRBV11-2	TRBJ1-1	CASSPGQGYTEAFF	TGTGCCAGCAGCCCGGGACAGGGGTACACTGAAGCTTTCTTT
16	-	-	TRBV3-1/TRBV3-2	TRBJ2-7	CASSCIWKEGVYEQYF	TGTGCCAGCAGCTGCATCTGGAAGGAGGGAGTCTACGAGCAGTACTTC
16	-	-	TRBV14	TRBJ2-1	CASSLLPGFSNYEQFF	TGTGCCAGCAGCCTTCTCCCAGGGTTCTCCAATTATGAGCAGTTCTTC
17	TRBD1	-	TRBV10-3	TRBJ1-2	CAISESTGTAEPYGYTF	TGTGCCATCAGTGAGTCAACTGGGACAGCTGAACCTTATGGCTACACCTTC
14	-	-	TRBV5-1	TRBJ2-7	CASSLASPVYEQYF	TGCGCCAGCAGCTTGGCGTCTCCCGTTTACGAGCAGTACTTC
16	-	-	TRBV10-3	TRBJ1-5	CAISESGLYSNQPQHF	TGTGCCATCAGTGAGTCTGGTCTATATAGCAATCAGCCCCAGCATTTT
12	-	-	TRBV2	TRBJ2-5	CASSGPQETQYF	TGTGCCAGCAGTGGTCCACAAGAGACCCAGTACTTC
12	-	-	TRBV10-3	TRBJ1-3	CASRAGGNTIYF	TGTGCCAGCCGCGCGGGGGGAAACACCATATATTTT
18	TRBD1	-	TRBV6-2/TRBV6-3	TRBJ2-1	CASSTWTGRSSVYDEQFF	TGTGCCAGCAGTACCTGGACAGGGCGGTCTTCTGTTTACGATGAGCAGTTCTTC
13	-	-	TRBV28	TRBJ1-2	CASSLRVSYGYTF	TGTGCCAGCAGTTTAAGAGTGAGCTATGGCTACACCTTC
15	TRBD1	-	TRBV28	TRBJ1-1	CASSIDRGWGTEAFF	TGTGCCAGCAGTATTGACAGGGGTTGGGGCACTGAAGCTTTCTTT
19	TRBD2	-	TRBV19	TRBJ2-1	CASSPELAGSLSSYNEQFF	TGTGCCAGTAGCCCTGAACTAGCGGGATCCCTTAGCTCCTACAATGAGCAGTTCTTC
15	-	-	TRBV7-2	TRBJ2-7	CASSHGSGSSYEQYF	TGTGCCAGCAGCCACGGGAGCGGGTCGTCCTACGAGCAGTACTTC